This T cell receptor (beta chain) was captured in a study of cytomegalovirus exposure and HLA in healthy donors (dated by TCRdb to about 2017). Regarding the complete study: According to an earlier analysis of around 600 of the donors, some 180 million T cells yielded 90 million to 140 million unique TCR beta sequences and approximately 280 Gb of sequence data. Rather than drawing on any new phenotypic data, the later analysis identified candidate immune exposures from TCR beta sequences and the way those sequences occurred across donors. In an earlier analysis of 587 of the donors, high-throughput TCR beta sequencing was used to judge whether each TCR beta V gene segment behaved as functional or pseudogenic. All discovery cohort repertoires had been generated using a single sequencing platform. Donor age, sex, ethnicity and CMV serostatus were compiled together with the repertoire data. Typing coverage differed by locus: A, B, C, DRB1 and DQB1 were typed in about 620-640 donors, DQA1 in roughly 500, DPA1 in 600 to 610, and DPB1 in 472. The study combined high-throughput TCR immunosequencing, statistical association of individual TCRs with disease status, and machine learning to predict cytomegalovirus infection status. HLA typing included class I and class II loci at four-digit resolution. Along with the approximately 650-subject first cohort, a separate validation cohort of over a hundred different subjects was used. Across some 400 genotyped donors of the cohort, an average of approximately 200,000 unique TCR beta nucleotide sequences per donor were sequenced, and approximately 17% of those sequences were non-productive. A later genetic analysis took genome-wide SNP genotypes for about three fifths of the 666 donors and used that subset as a discovery cohort. Using immunosequencing, the study profiled T cell repertoires from 666 subjects and related those repertoires to cytomegalovirus serostatus. An early release covering around 630 HLA-typed donors comprised about 320 gigabases of sequencing data and around 80 million unique TCR sequences. The aim of the study was to test whether cataloging public T cell receptors could identify signatures of past pathogen exposure. To study patterns of TCR occurrence, a later analysis re-analyzed previously published TCR beta repertoires from 550 to 800 donors and added high-resolution HLA genotyping. Roughly five DR-DQ haplotypes were handled as single units for association and clustering because linkage in the cohort was strong. Of the 300 to 500 genotyped donors, less than 90% were placed in the genetic ancestry cluster associated with self-reported Caucasian donors.

Per the germline V gene, MNHEY is the CDR1 and SVGAGI is the CDR2. Trimming takes 7 bases from V and 10 bases from J, and the germline ends sit 11 bases apart. The CDR3 goes from the cysteine to the phenylalanine over 12 residues. Of all the DNA, just the CDR3 is kept, 36 bases in frame from base 1. The library was produced with the immunoSEQ multiplex PCR assay. A mixture of 60 forward primers for TCR Vbeta segments and 13 reverse primers for TCR Jbeta segments was used in the multiplex PCR. Amplification of the CDR3 region of rearranged TCR beta genes was performed with a multiplex PCR assay on genomic DNA. Amplified TCR beta libraries were sequenced as 87-base-pair reads on the Illumina HiSeq System. As for how the authors treated the data: Across the 666 repertoires, a later analysis counted roughly 77 million unique TCR beta chains, approximately 10 million of which were shared by at least two donors. Raw reads were error-corrected and collapsed into unique sequences with a nearest-neighbor algorithm that merged closely related sequences to remove PCR and sequencing errors. CDR3 sequences were aligned to IMGT reference sequences to assign V, D and J gene segments. For a sequence to be retained, at least a six-nucleotide match to both a V gene segment and a J gene segment was required. Rearrangements were classified as productive when the CDR3 lacked stop codons and remained in frame with V and J, and all other rearrangements were classified as non-productive. Following IMGT convention, CDR3 was defined as the stretch from the second conserved V-encoded cysteine up to the conserved J-encoded phenylalanine. The earlier analysis of about 590 of the donors excluded sequences that lacked an unambiguous match to a single V gene segment. In an earlier analysis of a few hundred of the donors, a V segment was called functional when productive rearrangements were above 56.7%, and segregating when the standard deviation between donors exceeded 5%. A statistical classification framework was developed to diagnose cytomegalovirus status using the catalog of TCR beta chain sequences. A later analysis assigned V and J genes by comparing TCR nucleotide sequences with IMGT/GENE-DB human TR gene sequences. The TCRdist pipeline was used in a later analysis to assign CDR3 sequences and most-parsimonious VDJ recombination scenarios. A later analysis defined each TCR beta chain by its CDR3 amino acid sequence plus V-gene family, and excluded reads lacking a unique V-gene family. To address suspected cross-contamination and a sequencing artifact, a later analysis removed 550 to 750 highly shared, low-generation-probability nucleotide sequences. For each public chain, a later analysis derived a clonal expansion index from normalized ranks of inferred template counts within each repertoire. Generation probabilities in a later analysis came from a VDJ recombination model fitted to out-of-frame rearrangements, and those results were checked against IGoR. A later analysis scored TCR-TCR, TCR-HLA and TCR-CMV co-occurrence with hypergeometric tests, applying a repertoire-size bias correction to TCR pairs. A later analysis estimated false discovery rates by permuting HLA or CMV assignments 20 times. In a later analysis, co-occurring TCRs were grouped using DBSCAN, with TCRdist sequence similarity added in when clustering inside HLA-allele-positive subsets. Co-occurrence clustering excluded repertoires with fewer than 30,000 or more than 120,000 public chains, plus five with anomalous nucleotide sharing. In its TCRdb copy, this immuneACCESS table keeps in-frame sequences only and misses some clones. Where compared with another copy, unresolved V genes explain less than half of these, and the others have no known cause. Clone size and V and J calls were adopted from that table, with D and trimming inferred from the DNA. This sample comprises about 160,000 clones, about 85% of them detected only once. Approximately 2% of the sample is in the top ten clones.

The full study reports these points: Broadly in line with IMGT annotations, most TCR beta V segments showed up in productive rearrangements about 87% or about 30% of the time in an earlier analysis of roughly 590 of the donors. The presence/absence analyses assumed that sequencing depth was roughly uniform across donors, and that assumption may not be true. According to a later genetic analysis, donors in an Asian-associated ancestry cluster had fewer N-insertions in productive TCRs than the approximately 710-donor mean. HLA typing was unavailable for some donors at each locus, so association tests used only the typed subset. The earlier analysis of some 540 of the donors excluded 15 to 20 rarely observed V segments, including chromosome 9 orphons, because counts were too low. Assigning TCR associations to individual alleles was difficult when HLA alleles, especially DR and DQ, strongly co-occurred. CMV serostatus was the only immune exposure information available for the cohort. In this cohort, only TCR beta chains were sequenced, and detectable features were limited by the absence of alpha or paired-chain data. A cluster of highly shared sequence variants was judged likely to represent a technical artifact of the sequencing pipeline. Correlated functional status among segregating V segments might reflect linkage disequilibrium, but an unknown experimental factor could not be ruled out. A later analysis found that most CMV-associated TCR beta chains appeared HLA-restricted, with HLA associations seemingly driven largely by CMV exposure. It was suggested by the authors that the approach could potentially be generalized to other disease states and immunological phenotypes. At a false discovery rate of 0.05, a later analysis linked 16,951 TCR beta sequences to specific HLA alleles. The 87-base-pair reads could not distinguish some IMGT-functional V segments, including TRBV6-2 and TRBV6-3, so those segments were excluded. Most TCR sequences were observed very rarely across donors, whereas some public TCRs were present in many individuals. In both the original and validation cohorts, the classifier was reported to diagnose cytomegalovirus status with high specificity and sensitivity. Compared with equally common non-associated chains, HLA-associated TCR beta chains in a later analysis were more clonally expanded and had lower generation probabilities. In vitro tests confirmed that a few of the cytomegalovirus-associated TCR beta chains recognize cytomegalovirus antigens. In the study, approximately 160 TCR beta chains were listed as associated with cytomegalovirus. In a later analysis, the rate of TCR association differed among HLA loci, with DRB1 alleles having the most associated TCRs and HLA-C alleles having the fewest. A further reported finding was that TCR beta sequences accurately predicted the HLA-A and HLA-B alleles for most subjects in the first cohort. A later genetic analysis associated a missense DCLRE1C variant with V-gene and J-gene trimming of TCR beta chains, and an independent cohort replicated the association. A later analysis reported that several top co-occurrence clusters appeared linked to parvovirus B19, influenza, CMV and Epstein-Barr virus.

In total, approximately 610 healthy bone marrow donors made up the cohort. At the time of sampling, all cohort members were nominally healthy, though unrecorded immune exposures were likely present. The donor tested CMV seropositive, placing the donor among the approximately 290 seropositive members of the cohort. A peripheral blood sample was collected from each donor, and TCR beta sequencing was performed on peripheral blood mononuclear cells. Genomic DNA was extracted from the blood cell samples with the Qiagen DNeasy Blood Extraction Kit. This clone was observed a handful of times. Its antigen is unknown. Base qualities are missing; no much larger clone stands one base away.

The source material was PBMCs. This TCR was recovered from a man aged 18-30 years in good health and CMV-seropositive. The V gene is TRBV6-5 and the J gene is TRBJ1-6; TRBD1 is possibly the D segment (5 matching bases). The DNA sequence follows: TGTGCCAGCAACAGGATGGGGTCACCCCTCCACTTT. This is translated as CASNRMGSPLHF.